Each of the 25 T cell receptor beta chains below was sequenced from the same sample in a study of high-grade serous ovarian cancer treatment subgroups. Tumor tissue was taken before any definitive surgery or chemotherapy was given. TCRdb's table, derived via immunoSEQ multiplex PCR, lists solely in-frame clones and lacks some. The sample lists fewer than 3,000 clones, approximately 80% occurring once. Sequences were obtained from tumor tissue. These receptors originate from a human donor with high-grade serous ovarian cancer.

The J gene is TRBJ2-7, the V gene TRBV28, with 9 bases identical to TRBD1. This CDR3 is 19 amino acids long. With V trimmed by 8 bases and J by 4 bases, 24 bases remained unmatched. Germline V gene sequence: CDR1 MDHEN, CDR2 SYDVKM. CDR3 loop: CASQVLGTGLAVRDYEQYF. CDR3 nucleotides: TGTGCCAGCCAAGTTTTAGGGACAGGGTTGGCGGTTAGGGATTACGAGCAGTACTTC.

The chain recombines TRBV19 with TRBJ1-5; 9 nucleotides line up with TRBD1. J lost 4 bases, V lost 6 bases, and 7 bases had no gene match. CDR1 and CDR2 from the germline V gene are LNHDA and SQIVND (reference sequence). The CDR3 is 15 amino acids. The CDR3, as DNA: TGTGCCAGTAGGAGGACAGGGGATGGTAATCAGCCCCAGCATTTT. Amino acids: CASRRTGDGNQPQHF.

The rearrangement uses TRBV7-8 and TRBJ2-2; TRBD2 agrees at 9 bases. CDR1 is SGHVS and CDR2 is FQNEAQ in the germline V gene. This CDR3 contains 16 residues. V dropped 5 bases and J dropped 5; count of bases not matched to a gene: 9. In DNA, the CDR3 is TGTGCCAGCAGCCCCGATAGCGGGAGTAGGACCGGGGAGCTGTTTTTT. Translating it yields CASSPDSGSRTGELFF.

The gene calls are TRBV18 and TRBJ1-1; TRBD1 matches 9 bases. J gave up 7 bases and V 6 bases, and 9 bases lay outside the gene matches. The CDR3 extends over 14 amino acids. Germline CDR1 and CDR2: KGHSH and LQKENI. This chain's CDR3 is CASSPRDRVFEAFF. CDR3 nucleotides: TGTGCCAGCTCTCCCCGGGACAGGGTGTTTGAAGCTTTCTTT. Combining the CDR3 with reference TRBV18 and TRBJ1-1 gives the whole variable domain NAGVMQNPRHLVRRRGQEARLRCSPMKGHSHVYWYRQLPEEGLKFMVYLQKENIIDESGMPKERFSAEFPKEGPSILRIQQVVRGDSAAYFCASSPRDRVFEAFFGQGTRLTVV.

The CDR3 sequence: CAWSVGTYGYTF. CDR3 nucleotide sequence: TGTGCCTGGAGTGTGGGAACCTATGGCTACACCTTC. J is TRBJ1-2 and V is TRBV30; D gene uncertain. This CDR3 comprises 12 residues. The germline V and J ends were trimmed by 0 bases and 4 bases, with 6 bases remaining between them. Germline CDR1 reads GTSNPN; CDR2 reads SVGIG (reference sequence).

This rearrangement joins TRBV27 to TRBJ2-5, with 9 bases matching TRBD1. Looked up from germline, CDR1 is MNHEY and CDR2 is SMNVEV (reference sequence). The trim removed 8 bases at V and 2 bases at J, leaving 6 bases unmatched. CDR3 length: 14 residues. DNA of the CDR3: TGTGCCAGCTCTCCGGGACAGGGACAAGAGACCCAGTACTTC. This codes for CASSPGQGQETQYF.

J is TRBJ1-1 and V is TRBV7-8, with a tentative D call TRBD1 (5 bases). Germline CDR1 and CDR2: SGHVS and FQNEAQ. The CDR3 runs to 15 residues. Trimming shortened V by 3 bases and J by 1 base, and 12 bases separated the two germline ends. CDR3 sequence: CASSLWGVANTEAFF. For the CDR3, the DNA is TGTGCCAGCAGCTTGTGGGGGGTGGCGAACACTGAAGCTTTCTTT.

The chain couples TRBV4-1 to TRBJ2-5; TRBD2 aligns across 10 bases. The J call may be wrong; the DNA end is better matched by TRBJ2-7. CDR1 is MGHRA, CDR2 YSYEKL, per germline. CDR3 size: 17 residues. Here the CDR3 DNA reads TGCGCCAGCAGCCAAGCTTCTAGCGGGAGAATGAGATACGAGCAGTACTTC. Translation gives CASSQASSGRMRYEQYF.

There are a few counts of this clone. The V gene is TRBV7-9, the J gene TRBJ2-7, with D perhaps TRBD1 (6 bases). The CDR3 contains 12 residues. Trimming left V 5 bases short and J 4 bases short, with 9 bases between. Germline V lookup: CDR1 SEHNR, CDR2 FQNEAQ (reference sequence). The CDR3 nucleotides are TGTGCCAGCAGCGTCGACAGGTACGAGCAGTACTTC. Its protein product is CASSVDRYEQYF.

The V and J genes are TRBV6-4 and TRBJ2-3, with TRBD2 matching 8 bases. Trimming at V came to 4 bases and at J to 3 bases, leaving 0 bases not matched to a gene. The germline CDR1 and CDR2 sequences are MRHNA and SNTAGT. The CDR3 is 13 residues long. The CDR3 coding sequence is TGTGCCAGCAGTGCTAGCGGGACAGATACGCAGTATTTT. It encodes CASSASGTDTQYF.

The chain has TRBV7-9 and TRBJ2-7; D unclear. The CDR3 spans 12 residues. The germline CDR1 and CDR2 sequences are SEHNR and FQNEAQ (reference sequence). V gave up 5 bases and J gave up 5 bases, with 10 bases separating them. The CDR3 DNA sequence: TGTGCCAGCAGCCTCGTTAATCACGAGCAGTACTTC. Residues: CASSLVNHEQYF.

Written as DNA, the CDR3 is TGTGCCAGCAGATCAAACTTGATCGGTTACAATGAGCAGTTCTTC. Its protein product is CASRSNLIGYNEQFF. The genes are TRBV25-1 and TRBJ2-1; D is uncertain. Per the germline V gene, CDR1 is MGHDK and CDR2 is SYGVNS. The V end was cut by 6 bases, the J end by 4 bases, with 16 bases between. The CDR3 sequence is 15 residues long.

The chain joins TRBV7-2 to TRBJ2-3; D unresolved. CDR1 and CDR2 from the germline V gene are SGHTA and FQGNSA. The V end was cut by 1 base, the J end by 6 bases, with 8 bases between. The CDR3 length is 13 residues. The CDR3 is CASSLVAVDTQYF. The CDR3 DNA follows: TGTGCCAGCAGCTTAGTTGCCGTGGATACGCAGTATTTT.

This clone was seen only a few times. CDR3 nucleotides: TGTGCCAGCTCACCAATACGGCGGAACACCGGGGAGCTGTTTTTT. Translated: CASSPIRRNTGELFF. V usage is TRBV18 and J usage is TRBJ2-2; no firm D call. The CDR3 totals 15 residues. V lost 2 bases to trimming and J lost 1 base, with 8 bases between them. The germline V gene has CDR1 KGHSH and CDR2 LQKENI.

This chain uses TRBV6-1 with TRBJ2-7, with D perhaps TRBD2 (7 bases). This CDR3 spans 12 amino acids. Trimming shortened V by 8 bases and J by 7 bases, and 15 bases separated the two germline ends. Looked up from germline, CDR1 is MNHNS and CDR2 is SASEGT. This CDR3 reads CASQRGGGEQYF. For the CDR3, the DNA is TGTGCCAGCCAAAGGGGGGGTGGGGAGCAGTACTTC.

The CDR3, as DNA: TGTGCCAGCAGGCCAACAGGTGGGCAGGGGGCGTCTGGGGCCAACGTCCTGACTTTC. Translating gives CASRPTGGQGASGANVLTF. The chain is built from TRBV27 and TRBJ2-6, with 8 bases fitting TRBD1. CDR3 size: 19 residues. V trimming: 6 bases; J trimming: 1 base; junction bases outside the gene matches: 14. CDR1 is MNHEY and CDR2 is SMNVEV in the germline V gene (reference sequence). Looking up the rest from reference TRBV27 and TRBJ2-6 gives the full variable domain: EAQVTQNPRYLITVTGKKLTVTCSQNMNHEYMSWYRQDPGLGLRQIYYSMNVEVTDKGDVPEGYKVSRKEKRNFPLILESPSPNQTSLYFCASRPTGGQGASGANVLTFGAGSRLTVL.

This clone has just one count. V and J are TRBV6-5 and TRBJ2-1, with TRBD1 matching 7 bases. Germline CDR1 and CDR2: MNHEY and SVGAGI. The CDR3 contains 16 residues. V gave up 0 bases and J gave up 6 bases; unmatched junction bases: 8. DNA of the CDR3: TGTGCCAGCAGTTACTCGAAGACAGGGCCGGGCAATGAGCAGTTCTTC. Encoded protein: CASSYSKTGPGNEQFF.

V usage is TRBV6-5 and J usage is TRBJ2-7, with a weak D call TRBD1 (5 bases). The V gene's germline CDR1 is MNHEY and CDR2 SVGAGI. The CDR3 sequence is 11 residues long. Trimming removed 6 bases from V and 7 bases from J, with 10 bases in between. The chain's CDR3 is CASSRQGEQYF. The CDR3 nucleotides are TGTGCCAGCAGCCGGCAGGGAGAGCAGTACTTC.

CDR3 loop: CASSLGRGGTEAFF. In DNA, the CDR3 is TGTGCCAGCAGCTTAGGGAGGGGAGGCACTGAAGCTTTCTTT. This chain joins TRBV7-8 and TRBJ1-1, with D perhaps matching TRBD1 (5 bases). Trimming took 1 base from V and 4 from J, leaving 10 bases between them. The CDR3 totals 14 residues. Germline CDR1 and CDR2: SGHVS and FQNEAQ.

The CDR3 sequence is CASSVAGGLAEETQYF. The CDR3 nucleotides read TGTGCCAGCAGCGTAGCGGGGGGACTAGCTGAAGAGACCCAGTACTTC. The chain uses TRBV9 and TRBJ2-5; 9 nucleotides agree with TRBD2. This CDR3 has 16 residues. With 0 bases clipped from V and 3 bases from J, the junction kept 6 bases outside the gene matches. The V gene's germline CDR1 is SGDLS and CDR2 YYNGEE.

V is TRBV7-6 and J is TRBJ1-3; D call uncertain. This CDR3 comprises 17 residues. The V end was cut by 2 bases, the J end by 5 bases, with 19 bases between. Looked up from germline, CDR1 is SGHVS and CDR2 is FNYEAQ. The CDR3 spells CASSLRTAGVGRNTIYF. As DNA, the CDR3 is TGTGCCAGCAGCTTACGAACCGCTGGTGTCGGCCGAAACACCATATATTTT.

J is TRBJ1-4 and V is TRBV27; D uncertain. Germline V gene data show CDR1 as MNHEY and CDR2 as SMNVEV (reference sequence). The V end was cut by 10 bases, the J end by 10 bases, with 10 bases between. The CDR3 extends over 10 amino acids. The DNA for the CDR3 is TGTGCCACCTCGAGTGGAAAACTGTTTTTT. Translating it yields CATSSGKLFF.

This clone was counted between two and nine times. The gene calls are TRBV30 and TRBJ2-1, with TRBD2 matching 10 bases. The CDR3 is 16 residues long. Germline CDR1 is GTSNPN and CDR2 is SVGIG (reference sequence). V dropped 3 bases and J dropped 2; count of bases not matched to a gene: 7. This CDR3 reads CAWRGGAGGPYNEQFF. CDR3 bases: TGTGCCTGGAGGGGAGGAGCGGGAGGGCCCTACAATGAGCAGTTCTTC.

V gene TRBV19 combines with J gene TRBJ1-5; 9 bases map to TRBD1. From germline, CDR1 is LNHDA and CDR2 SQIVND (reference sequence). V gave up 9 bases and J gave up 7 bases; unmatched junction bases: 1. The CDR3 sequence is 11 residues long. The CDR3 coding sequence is TGTGCCAGAACAGGGGGCCAGCCCCAGCATTTT. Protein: CARTGGQPQHF.

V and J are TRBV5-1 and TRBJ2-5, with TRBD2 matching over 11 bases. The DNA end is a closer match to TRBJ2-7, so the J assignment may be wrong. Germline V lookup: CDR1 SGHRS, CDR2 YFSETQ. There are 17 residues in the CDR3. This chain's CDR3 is CASSLGVLTSGITEQYF. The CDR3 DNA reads TGCGCCAGCAGCTTAGGGGTATTGACTAGCGGGATTACCGAGCAGTACTTC.